This is a list of T cell receptor beta chains from one sample in a study of blood T cell repertoires in COVID-19. Method: immunoSEQ multiplex PCR; TCRdb's copy keeps in-frame clones and lacks some. This table has hundreds of thousands of clones, 75% to 90% appearing once. Specimen: peripheral blood. These receptors were collected from a woman aged 25 to 39 with active or convalescent COVID-19. Both conserved end residues are part of each CDR3. D genes are given only for firm matches. Clone size is not always given. Where it is, it says once, few, many or a class for expanded clones.

abundance: NA; v_gene: TRBV18; j_gene: TRBJ2-7; d_gene: TRBD1; CDR3nt: TGTGCCAGCGCCCCGGGACAGGGGGCATACGAGCAGTACTTC; CDR3aa: CASAPGQGAYEQYF
abundance: NA; v_gene: TRBV9; j_gene: TRBJ1-3; d_gene: NA; CDR3nt: TGTGCCAGCAGCGTAGCGACAGCCCTTCAAGGGAACACCATATATTTT; CDR3aa: CASSVATALQGNTIYF
abundance: NA; v_gene: TRBV18; j_gene: TRBJ2-5; d_gene: NA; CDR3nt: TGTGCCAGCTCACCACTTCCCAACCAAGAGACCCAGTACTTC; CDR3aa: CASSPLPNQETQYF
abundance: NA; v_gene: TRBV5-7; j_gene: TRBJ2-3; d_gene: TRBD1; CDR3nt: TGTGCCAGGAGAGGGGCCGGGACAGCCTCGATTGGCACAGATACGCAGTATTTT; CDR3aa: CARRGAGTASIGTDTQYF
abundance: NA; v_gene: TRBV3-1/TRBV3-2; j_gene: TRBJ1-4; d_gene: TRBD1; CDR3nt: TGTGCCAGCAGCCAAGTCGGGACAGGGTCTAATGAAAAACTGTTTTTT; CDR3aa: CASSQVGTGSNEKLFF
abundance: NA; v_gene: TRBV20-1; j_gene: TRBJ2-2; d_gene: TRBD1; CDR3nt: TGCAGTGCTAGTTCGGGACAGTCGAACACCGGGGAGCTGTTTTTT; CDR3aa: CSASSGQSNTGELFF
abundance: NA; v_gene: TRBV27; j_gene: TRBJ1-1; d_gene: NA; CDR3nt: TGTGCCAGCAGTTTAGGGGGGTCGGTCACTGAAGCTTTCTTT; CDR3aa: CASSLGGSVTEAFF
abundance: NA; v_gene: TRBV6-5; j_gene: TRBJ1-5; d_gene: NA; CDR3nt: TGTGCCAGCAACAGGGAGGGCTCTAGCAATCAGCCCCAGCATTTT; CDR3aa: CASNREGSSNQPQHF
abundance: NA; v_gene: TRBV6-5; j_gene: TRBJ1-2; d_gene: TRBD1; CDR3nt: TGTGCCAGCCGACAGGGTGCAGTGGGCTACACCTTC; CDR3aa: CASRQGAVGYTF
abundance: NA; v_gene: TRBV3-1/TRBV3-2; j_gene: TRBJ2-2; d_gene: NA; CDR3nt: TGTGCCAGCAGCCAGGCAGTCACCGGGGAGCTGTTTTTT; CDR3aa: CASSQAVTGELFF
abundance: NA; v_gene: TRBV2; j_gene: TRBJ2-2; d_gene: TRBD2; CDR3nt: TGTGCCAGTAAGATGAGCGGGAAGAACACCGGGGAGCTGTTTTTT; CDR3aa: CASKMSGKNTGELFF
abundance: NA; v_gene: TRBV5-1; j_gene: TRBJ2-7; d_gene: NA; CDR3nt: TGCGCCAGCAGCTTGATTGGCACCGCCTACGAGCAGTACTTC; CDR3aa: CASSLIGTAYEQYF
abundance: NA; v_gene: TRBV9; j_gene: TRBJ1-2; d_gene: NA; CDR3nt: TGTGCCAGCAGCGTAGCGGCAGGTAGCGACTATGGCTACACCTTC; CDR3aa: CASSVAAGSDYGYTF
abundance: NA; v_gene: TRBV6-1; j_gene: TRBJ2-7; d_gene: NA; CDR3nt: TGTGCCAGCAGTGACGGGACTTATTACGAGCAGTACTTC; CDR3aa: CASSDGTYYEQYF
abundance: NA; v_gene: TRBV5-1; j_gene: TRBJ1-6; d_gene: NA; CDR3nt: TGCGCCAGCAGCGGAGAGCCCCCCCAATTTGGTTCACCCCTCCACTTT; CDR3aa: CASSGEPPQFGSPLHF
abundance: NA; v_gene: TRBV11-2; j_gene: TRBJ2-1; d_gene: NA; CDR3nt: TGTGCCAGCAGCTCGGGGGTAGCGGTTAACTACAATGAGCAGTTCTTC; CDR3aa: CASSSGVAVNYNEQFF
abundance: NA; v_gene: TRBV3-1/TRBV3-2; j_gene: TRBJ1-5; d_gene: NA; CDR3nt: TGTGCCAGCAGCCAAGACCCCAGGGGCACTGGACAGCCCCAGCATTTT; CDR3aa: CASSQDPRGTGQPQHF
abundance: NA; v_gene: TRBV3-1/TRBV3-2; j_gene: TRBJ2-1; d_gene: TRBD2; CDR3nt: TGTGCCAGCAGCCAAGGAGGTAGCGGGGGTGAGCAGTTCTTC; CDR3aa: CASSQGGSGGEQFF
abundance: NA; v_gene: TRBV5-1; j_gene: TRBJ1-5; d_gene: NA; CDR3nt: TGCGCCAGCAGTCTGGCAGGGCTCAATCAGCCCCAGCATTTT; CDR3aa: CASSLAGLNQPQHF
abundance: once; v_gene: TRBV5-1; j_gene: TRBJ1-1; d_gene: NA; CDR3nt: TGCGCCAGCAGCTGGGGGCCCGACGGAACGGATGAAGCTTTCTTT; CDR3aa: CASSWGPDGTDEAFF
abundance: few; v_gene: TRBV18; j_gene: TRBJ2-7; d_gene: NA; CDR3nt: TGTGCCAGCTCACAAGAGAACTCCTACGAGCAGTACTTC; CDR3aa: CASSQENSYEQYF
abundance: few; v_gene: TRBV27; j_gene: TRBJ2-7; d_gene: TRBD2; CDR3nt: TGTGCCAGCAGTTTATCGCCGGGGGGAGCCTACGAGCAGTACTTC; CDR3aa: CASSLSPGGAYEQYF
abundance: NA; v_gene: TRBV11-2; j_gene: TRBJ1-1; d_gene: TRBD1; CDR3nt: TGTGCCAGCAGCTTATACCGGGACAGGGGGCTGGAACACACTGAAGCTTTCTTT; CDR3aa: CASSLYRDRGLEHTEAFF
abundance: NA; v_gene: TRBV10-3; j_gene: TRBJ1-6; d_gene: NA; CDR3nt: TGTGCCATCAGTGATGCACTGAGGAATTCACCCCTCCACTTT; CDR3aa: CAISDALRNSPLHF
abundance: NA; v_gene: TRBV6-1; j_gene: TRBJ1-5; d_gene: NA; CDR3nt: TGTGCCAGCAGTGAAGCCTCGGGGAGCAATCAGCCCCAGCATTTT; CDR3aa: CASSEASGSNQPQHF
abundance: NA; v_gene: TRBV28; j_gene: TRBJ1-5; d_gene: TRBD1; CDR3nt: TGTGCCAGCAGTTTATCCGCGACAGGGGTAAAGAATCAGCCCCAGCATTTT; CDR3aa: CASSLSATGVKNQPQHF
abundance: NA; v_gene: TRBV19; j_gene: TRBJ1-2; d_gene: NA; CDR3nt: TGTGCCAGTAGTAAGGGTCAGACCGATGTGAAGGGGTCTCGTGGCTACACCTTC; CDR3aa: CASSKGQTDVKGSRGYTF
abundance: NA; v_gene: TRBV27; j_gene: TRBJ2-7; d_gene: NA; CDR3nt: TGTGCCAGCAGTTTATCCCCACACCGACACCCCGCCTACGAGCAGTACTTC; CDR3aa: CASSLSPHRHPAYEQYF
abundance: NA; v_gene: TRBV7-8; j_gene: TRBJ1-1; d_gene: NA; CDR3nt: TGTGCCAGCAGCTTAGAAGCAATGAACACTGAAGCTTTCTTT; CDR3aa: CASSLEAMNTEAFF
abundance: NA; v_gene: TRBV6-5; j_gene: TRBJ2-7; d_gene: TRBD1; CDR3nt: TGTGCCAGCAGTTCACCGGGACAGACCAACTACGAGCAGTACTTC; CDR3aa: CASSSPGQTNYEQYF
abundance: NA; v_gene: TRBV18; j_gene: TRBJ1-1; d_gene: NA; CDR3nt: TGTGCCAGCTCACCTACAGGTACCGAGAACACTGAAGCTTTCTTT; CDR3aa: CASSPTGTENTEAFF
abundance: NA; v_gene: TRBV4-1; j_gene: TRBJ2-7; d_gene: NA; CDR3nt: TGCGCCAGCAGCCAAGATCCCGGTGACGAGCAGTACTTC; CDR3aa: CASSQDPGDEQYF
abundance: once; v_gene: TRBV7-9; j_gene: TRBJ2-7; d_gene: TRBD2; CDR3nt: TGTGCCAGCAGCTTACAGGGAGGGCCCTACGAGCAGTACTTC; CDR3aa: CASSLQGGPYEQYF
abundance: NA; v_gene: TRBV5-4; j_gene: TRBJ1-4; d_gene: NA; CDR3nt: TGTGCCAGCAGCACTCGGACAGCCGCAACTAATGAAAAACTGTTTTTT; CDR3aa: CASSTRTAATNEKLFF
abundance: NA; v_gene: TRBV20-1; j_gene: TRBJ1-2; d_gene: NA; CDR3nt: TGCAGTGCTAGAGGGGCGGGCGGCTACACCTTC; CDR3aa: CSARGAGGYTF
abundance: NA; v_gene: TRBV3-1/TRBV3-2; j_gene: TRBJ1-2; d_gene: TRBD1; CDR3nt: TGTGCCAGCAGCCAAGCCCCAGGGGGCGGAAACTATGGCTACACCTTC; CDR3aa: CASSQAPGGGNYGYTF
abundance: NA; v_gene: TRBV10-3; j_gene: TRBJ1-1; d_gene: TRBD1; CDR3nt: TGTGCCATCAGTGATTCCCCGACAGGGACTGAAGCTTTCTTT; CDR3aa: CAISDSPTGTEAFF
abundance: NA; v_gene: TRBV25-1; j_gene: TRBJ1-2; d_gene: NA; CDR3nt: TGTGCCAGCAGTGCTCCAACAGATGGCTACACCTTC; CDR3aa: CASSAPTDGYTF
abundance: NA; v_gene: TRBV7-8; j_gene: TRBJ2-2; d_gene: NA; CDR3nt: TGTGCCAGCAGCCCCCAGGTAGCAGGACAGAACACCGGGGAGCTGTTTTTT; CDR3aa: CASSPQVAGQNTGELFF
abundance: NA; v_gene: TRBV29-1; j_gene: TRBJ2-1; d_gene: NA; CDR3nt: TGCAGCGTTGAGGACAGGGCGGGGGACAATGAGCAGTTCTTC; CDR3aa: CSVEDRAGDNEQFF
abundance: NA; v_gene: TRBV5-1; j_gene: TRBJ1-1; d_gene: NA; CDR3nt: TGCGCCAGCAGCCCATCCCCCCACAAAGGGGCCACTGAAGCTTTCTTT; CDR3aa: CASSPSPHKGATEAFF
abundance: NA; v_gene: TRBV5-5; j_gene: TRBJ1-1; d_gene: NA; CDR3nt: TGTGCCAGCAGCTTAAGGGGACACCAAGAAGCTTTCTTT; CDR3aa: CASSLRGHQEAFF
abundance: NA; v_gene: TRBV25-1; j_gene: TRBJ1-1; d_gene: TRBD1; CDR3nt: TGTGCCAGCAGTGACTCCCAGAGGGGGCGGAGGGCTTTCTTT; CDR3aa: CASSDSQRGRRAFF
abundance: NA; v_gene: TRBV3-1/TRBV3-2; j_gene: TRBJ2-2; d_gene: TRBD2; CDR3nt: TGTGCCAGCAGCCAAGAAGGGACTAGCGGAGCGAACACCGGGGAGCTGTTTTTT; CDR3aa: CASSQEGTSGANTGELFF
abundance: NA; v_gene: TRBV20-1; j_gene: TRBJ2-3; d_gene: NA; CDR3nt: TGCAGTGCTAGTGTCGCGGGAACCACAGATACGCAGTATTTT; CDR3aa: CSASVAGTTDTQYF
abundance: NA; v_gene: TRBV19; j_gene: TRBJ2-1; d_gene: NA; CDR3nt: TGTGCCAGTTCCCCATTCGGGTACAATGAGCAGTTCTTC; CDR3aa: CASSPFGYNEQFF
abundance: NA; v_gene: TRBV4-1; j_gene: TRBJ2-2; d_gene: TRBD2; CDR3nt: TGCGCCAGCAGCCGGTTCACCGGGACTAGCGGGACCCACACCGGGGAGCTGTTTTTT; CDR3aa: CASSRFTGTSGTHTGELFF
abundance: once; v_gene: TRBV6-5; j_gene: TRBJ1-2; d_gene: NA; CDR3nt: TGTGCCAGCAGGGGAGGGGGGGGCTCTACCTATGGCTACACCTTC; CDR3aa: CASRGGGGSTYGYTF
abundance: once; v_gene: TRBV11-3; j_gene: TRBJ2-7; d_gene: NA; CDR3nt: TGTGCCAGCAGCCCCTCGGGGGGCCGCTACGAGCAGTACTTC; CDR3aa: CASSPSGGRYEQYF
abundance: NA; v_gene: TRBV29-1; j_gene: TRBJ1-4; d_gene: TRBD1; CDR3nt: TGCAGCGCACGATCCGGGACAGGGAATGAAAAACTGTTTTTT; CDR3aa: CSARSGTGNEKLFF